The 21 T cell receptor beta chains reported below all come from one sample, sequenced in a study of cytomegalovirus exposure and HLA in healthy donors. Using immunoSEQ multiplex PCR, the repertoire was profiled, and TCRdb retains in-frame clones only, with some absent. The sample records about 200,000 clones, roughly 85% being singletons. The sample consisted of PBMCs. Receptor source: a young woman in good health and CMV-seronegative.

This clone was detected once. V usage is TRBV10-3 and J usage is TRBJ2-7; 9 nucleotides agree with TRBD1. Germline CDR1 reads ENHRY; CDR2 reads SYGVKD. Trimming took 4 bases from V and 7 from J; bases not matched to a gene: 8. The CDR3 runs to 14 residues. The CDR3: CAISGDREGGEQYF. CDR3 nucleotides: TGTGCCATCAGTGGGGACAGGGAAGGGGGTGAGCAGTACTTC.

This clone appeared a few times. This rearrangement joins TRBV7-3 to TRBJ2-3; D not resolved. The ends were cut back, 3 bases at V and 6 bases at J, with 13 bases in the middle. In germline, CDR1 is SGHTA, CDR2 FQGTGA. The CDR3 contains 14 residues. CDR3 amino acids: CASSFRPAQDTQYF. CDR3 DNA sequence: TGTGCCAGCAGCTTCCGACCAGCGCAGGATACGCAGTATTTT.

The CDR3 DNA follows: TGTGCCAGCAGTGACGAGGGACTTAGCACAGATACGCAGTATTTT. As protein: CASSDEGLSTDTQYF. The rearrangement joins TRBV6-4 to TRBJ2-3; perhaps TRBD2 as D (6 bases). This CDR3 is 15 amino acids long. Trimming pared 2 bases from V and 0 bases from J, leaving 9 bases between. Germline CDR1 reads MRHNA; CDR2 reads SNTAGT.

The chain uses TRBV2 and TRBJ2-2; no clear D. CDR1 is SNHLY and CDR2 is FYNNEI in the germline V gene. The CDR3 extends over 11 amino acids. V was shortened by 8 bases and J by 3 bases, with 4 bases between the two germline ends. DNA of the CDR3: TGTGCCAGCGTTGACACCGGGGAGCTGTTTTTT. This encodes CASVDTGELFF. Filled out from reference TRBV2 and TRBJ2-2, the complete variable domain reads EPEVTQTPSHQVTQMGQEVILRCVPISNHLYFYWYRQILGQKVEFLVSFYNNEISEKSEIFDDQFSVERPDGSNFTLKIRSTKLEDSAMYFCASVDTGELFFGEGSRLTVL.

The V and J genes are TRBV15 and TRBJ2-4, with D hard to call. In germline, CDR1 is LNHNV, CDR2 YYDKDF (reference sequence). V lost 8 bases and J lost 0, with 8 bases in between. The CDR3 sequence is 13 residues long. The CDR3 DNA reads as TGTGCCACCGACGATCTAGCCAAAAACATTCAGTACTTC. It encodes CATDDLAKNIQYF.

The V and J genes are TRBV6-1 and TRBJ2-1, with D perhaps matching TRBD1 (10 bases). From germline, CDR1 is MNHNS and CDR2 SASEGT. V shed 4 bases and J shed 6 bases, with 28 bases lying between them. This CDR3 region has 19 residues. CDR3 sequence reads: CASSAPDRGLAGGPNEQFF. The CDR3 coding sequence is TGTGCCAGCAGTGCGCCAGACAGGGGGCTGGCGGGAGGGCCCAATGAGCAGTTCTTC.

The gene calls are TRBV7-3 and TRBJ2-1; D is ambiguous. This CDR3 is built from 14 residues. V lost 5 bases, J lost 3 bases, and 11 bases lay in between. The germline gives CDR1 SGHTA, CDR2 FQGTGA. CDR3 DNA: TGTGCCAGCAGCAACCAACTCGGCTACAATGAGCAGTTCTTC. Translating it yields CASSNQLGYNEQFF.

This chain links TRBV10-3 with TRBJ2-1; the match to TRBD2 covers 13 bases. The length of the CDR3 is 13 residues. Germline assignment: CDR1 ENHRY and CDR2 SYGVKD. After removal of 6 bases from V and 10 bases from J, the junction contained 3 bases not matched to a gene. CDR3 nucleotide sequence: TGTGCCATCAGGCCGGGACTAGCGGGAGAGCAGTTCTTC. Encoded protein: CAIRPGLAGEQFF.

The chain combines TRBV29-1 with TRBJ1-1, with 7 bases matching TRBD1. There are 15 residues in the CDR3. Trimming at V came to 3 bases and at J to 1 base, leaving 8 bases not matched to a gene. CDR1 is SQVTM, CDR2 ANQGSEA, per germline. This CDR3 reads CSVDLAGGQNTEAFF. The CDR3, as DNA: TGCAGCGTTGATTTGGCAGGGGGGCAGAACACTGAAGCTTTCTTT.

This clone appeared once. V and J are TRBV30 and TRBJ2-3; the D is unclear. Trimming removed 1 base from V and 2 bases from J, with 10 bases in between. Germline values: CDR1 GTSNPN, CDR2 SVGIG (reference sequence). The CDR3 totals 14 residues. CDR3 amino acids: CAWSDLTHTDTQYF. CDR3 nucleotide sequence: TGTGCCTGGAGTGACCTAACGCACACAGATACGCAGTATTTT.

This clone appeared a single time. The chain employs TRBV18 and TRBJ1-5; 7 bases agree with TRBD1. Germline V gives CDR1 KGHSH, CDR2 LQKENI. After removal of 3 bases from V and 9 bases from J, the junction contained 8 bases not matched to a gene. This CDR3 has 14 amino acids. The CDR3 DNA is TGTGCCAGCTCACCCGGGACAGATTCTGGGCCCCAGCATTTT. It encodes CASSPGTDSGPQHF.

The chain employs TRBV9 and TRBJ2-7, with TRBD1 as a possible D gene (7 bases). This CDR3 region has 14 residues. Germline V gives CDR1 SGDLS, CDR2 YYNGEE. The V end was cut by 3 bases, the J end by 5 bases, with 15 bases between. The CDR3 DNA follows: TGTGCCAGCAGCGGCTTTCAGGGGGAGGACGAGCAGTACTTC. It yields the protein CASSGFQGEDEQYF.

This clone was picked up one time. The chain uses TRBV7-9 and TRBJ2-5; D uncertain. The CDR3 is made up of 15 amino acids. Trimming took off 5 bases at V and 5 bases at J, with 18 bases between the two ends. Germline V gene lookup returns CDR1 SEHNR and CDR2 FQNEAQ (reference sequence). The CDR3 here is CASSQPSPSGETQYF. The CDR3 DNA reads TGTGCCAGCAGCCAACCCTCTCCCTCCGGGGAGACCCAGTACTTC.

The rearrangement uses TRBV5-1 and TRBJ2-3; 10 nucleotides align to TRBD1. The CDR3 contains 17 residues. Germline V gene lookup returns CDR1 SGHRS and CDR2 YFSETQ. J gave up 3 bases and V 1 base, and 8 bases lay outside the gene matches. CDR3 protein: CASSLNPTGGATDTQYF. The CDR3 nucleotides read TGCGCCAGCAGCTTGAACCCGACAGGGGGCGCGACAGATACGCAGTATTTT.

This rearrangement joins TRBV7-9 to TRBJ2-1, with a tentative D call TRBD1 (5 bases). The V gene's germline CDR1 is SEHNR and CDR2 FQNEAQ (reference sequence). V was clipped by 8 bases and J by 5 bases, with 13 bases between them. The CDR3 totals 13 residues. The CDR3 bases are TGTGCCAGCCCAGGGTCCCCCAACAATGAGCAGTTCTTC. It codes for CASPGSPNNEQFF.

This clone appeared once. V usage is TRBV2 and J usage is TRBJ2-3, with TRBD1 as a possible D gene (5 bases). Per the germline V gene, CDR1 is SNHLY and CDR2 is FYNNEI. CDR3 length: 15 amino acids. Trimming shortened V by 0 bases and J by 3 bases, and 10 bases separated the two germline ends. The CDR3 coding sequence is TGTGCCAGCAGTGAAGCGCTTCCAGGGACAGATACGCAGTATTTT. This gives the protein CASSEALPGTDTQYF.

The CDR3 reads CASSLRDRRYEQYF. DNA of the CDR3: TGTGCCAGCAGCCTCCGGGACAGGCGCTACGAGCAGTACTTC. This chain joins TRBV25-1 and TRBJ2-7; 8 nucleotides match TRBD1. Germline assignment: CDR1 MGHDK and CDR2 SYGVNS. J lost 3 bases, V lost 6 bases, and 7 bases had no gene match. CDR3 length: 14 residues.

CDR3 DNA: TGTGCCACCAGCAGAGATCGGCAAGGTACCTACGAGCAGTACTTC. It translates to CATSRDRQGTYEQYF. This chain links TRBV15 with TRBJ2-7; D gene uncertain. The CDR3 has 15 residues. Germline assignment: CDR1 LNHNV and CDR2 YYDKDF (reference sequence). V lost 0 bases and J lost 2, with 11 bases in between. Complete variable domain (other parts from reference TRBV15 and TRBJ2-7): DAMVIQNPRYQVTQFGKPVTLSCSQTLNHNVMYWYQQKSSQAPKLLFHYYDKDFNNEADTPDNFQSRRPNTSFCFLDIRSPGLGDTAMYLCATSRDRQGTYEQYFGPGTRLTVT.

The chain's CDR3 is CASSLRTSGNINEQFF. In nucleotides, the CDR3 is TGCGCCAGCAGCTTACGGACTAGCGGGAATATTAATGAGCAGTTCTTC. V is TRBV5-1 and J is TRBJ2-1, with 12 nucleotides matching TRBD2. Germline CDR1 and CDR2: SGHRS and YFSETQ. The CDR3 consists of 16 residues. V was clipped by 2 bases and J by 7 bases; unmatched bases: 7.

This sequence joins TRBV6-1 and TRBJ2-3, with 7 bases identical to TRBD2. Trimming removed 3 bases from V and 4 bases from J; junction bases left unmatched: 7. The CDR3 length is 15 residues. Germline V gene data show CDR1 as MNHNS and CDR2 as SASEGT. This CDR3 is CASSELAGEADTQYF. Written as DNA, the CDR3 is TGTGCCAGCAGTGAGTTGGCGGGAGAAGCAGATACGCAGTATTTT.

The chain carries TRBV27 and TRBJ2-1, with D tentatively TRBD2 (6 bases). This CDR3 contains 17 residues. CDR1 MNHEY and CDR2 SMNVEV come from the germline V gene (reference sequence). V lost 5 bases to trimming and J lost 2 bases, with 19 bases between them. This chain's CDR3 is CASSRGPRGGTYNEQFF. As DNA, the CDR3 is TGTGCCAGCAGTAGAGGTCCTCGGGGAGGTACCTACAATGAGCAGTTCTTC.